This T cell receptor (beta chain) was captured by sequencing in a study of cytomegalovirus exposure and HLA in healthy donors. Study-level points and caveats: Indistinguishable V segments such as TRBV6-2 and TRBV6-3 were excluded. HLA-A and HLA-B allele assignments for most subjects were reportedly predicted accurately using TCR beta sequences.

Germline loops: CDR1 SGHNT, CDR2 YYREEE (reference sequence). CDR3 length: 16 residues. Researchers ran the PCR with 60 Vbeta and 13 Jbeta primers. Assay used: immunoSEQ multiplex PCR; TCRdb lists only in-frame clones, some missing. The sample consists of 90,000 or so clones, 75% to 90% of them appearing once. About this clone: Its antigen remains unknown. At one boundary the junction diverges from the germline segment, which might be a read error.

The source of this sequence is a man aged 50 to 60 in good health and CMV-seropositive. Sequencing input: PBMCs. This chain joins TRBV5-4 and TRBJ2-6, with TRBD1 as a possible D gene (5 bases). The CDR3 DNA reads TGTGCCAGCAGTTCTCCGTGGGGTTCTGGGGCCAACGGCCTGACTTTC. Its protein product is CASSSPWGSGANGLTF.